The source of this TCR beta chain is a study of early T cells in non-severe SARS-CoV-2 infection. TCRdb re-called the 5' RACE reads with MiXCR, one entry per CDR3 protein. This table holds approximately 99,000 distinct CDR3 sequences, 9% to 13% found once. CDR1 and CDR2 from the germline V gene are DFQATT and SNEGSKA (reference sequence). V dropped 3 bases and J dropped 6 bases, with 20 bases sitting between them. The CDR3 contains 16 residues. This clonotype has a count of ten or more. Sequenced material: whole blood. The clonotype was recovered from an adult who was a healthcare worker with PCR-confirmed SARS-CoV-2 infection or an uninfected control (not recorded which). The rearrangement joins TRBV20-1 to TRBJ2-2; D may match TRBD1 or TRBD2 (5 bases each). The CDR3 nucleotides are TGCAGTGCTAGGAGCTGGGGCGGGTCGGACGCCGGGGAGCTGTTTTTT. Amino acid sequence: CSARSWGGSDAGELFF.